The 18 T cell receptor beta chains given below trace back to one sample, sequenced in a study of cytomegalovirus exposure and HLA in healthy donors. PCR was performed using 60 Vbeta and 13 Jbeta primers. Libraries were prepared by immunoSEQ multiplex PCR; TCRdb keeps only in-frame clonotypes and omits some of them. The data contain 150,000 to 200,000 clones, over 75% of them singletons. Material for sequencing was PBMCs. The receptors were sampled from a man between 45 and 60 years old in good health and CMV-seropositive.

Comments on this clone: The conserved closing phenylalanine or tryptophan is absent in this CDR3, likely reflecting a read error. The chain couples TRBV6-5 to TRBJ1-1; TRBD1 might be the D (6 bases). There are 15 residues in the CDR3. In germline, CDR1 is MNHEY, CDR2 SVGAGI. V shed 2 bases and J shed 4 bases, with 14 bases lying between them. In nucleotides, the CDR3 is TGTGCCAGCAGTTACCCCACAGGGAAAGGCACTGAAGCTTTCTCT. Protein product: CASSYPTGKGTEAFS.

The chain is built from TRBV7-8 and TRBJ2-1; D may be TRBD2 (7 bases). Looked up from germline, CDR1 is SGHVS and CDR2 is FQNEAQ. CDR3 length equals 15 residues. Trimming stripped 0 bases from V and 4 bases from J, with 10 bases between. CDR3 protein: CASSLAGGRYNEQFF. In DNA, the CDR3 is TGTGCCAGCAGCTTAGCGGGGGGGCGATACAATGAGCAGTTCTTC.

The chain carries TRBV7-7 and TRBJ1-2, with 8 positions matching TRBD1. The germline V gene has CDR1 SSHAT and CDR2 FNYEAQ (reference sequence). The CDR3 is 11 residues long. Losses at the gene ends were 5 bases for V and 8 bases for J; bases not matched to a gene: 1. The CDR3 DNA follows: TGTGCCAGCAGCACAGGGGGAGGCTACACCTTC. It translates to CASSTGGGYTF.

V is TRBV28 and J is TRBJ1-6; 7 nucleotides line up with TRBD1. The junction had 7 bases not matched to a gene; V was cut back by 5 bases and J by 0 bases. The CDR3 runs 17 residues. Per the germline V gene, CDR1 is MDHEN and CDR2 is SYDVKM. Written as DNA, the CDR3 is TGTGCCAGCAGTGCCGGGACAGTGACCTCCTATAATTCACCCCTCCACTTT. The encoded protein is CASSAGTVTSYNSPLHF.

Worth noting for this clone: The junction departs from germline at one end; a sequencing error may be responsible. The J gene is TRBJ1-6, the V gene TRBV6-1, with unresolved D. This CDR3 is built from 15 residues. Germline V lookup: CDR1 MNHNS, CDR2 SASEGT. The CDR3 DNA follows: TGTGCCAGCAGGGAAGAAGAGATTTTTAATTCACCCCTCCACTTT. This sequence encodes CASREEEIFNSPLHF.

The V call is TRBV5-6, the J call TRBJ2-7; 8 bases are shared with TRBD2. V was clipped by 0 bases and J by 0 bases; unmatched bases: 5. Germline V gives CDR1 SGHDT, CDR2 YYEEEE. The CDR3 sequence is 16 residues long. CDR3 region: CASSLGRGAYSYEQYV. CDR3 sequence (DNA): TGTGCCAGCAGCTTGGGGCGGGGGGCCTACTCCTACGAGCAGTACGTC.

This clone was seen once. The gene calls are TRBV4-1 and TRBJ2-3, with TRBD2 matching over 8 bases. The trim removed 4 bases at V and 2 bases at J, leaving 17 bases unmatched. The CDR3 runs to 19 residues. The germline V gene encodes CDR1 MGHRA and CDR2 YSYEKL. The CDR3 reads CASSPSPGASGFYTDTQYF. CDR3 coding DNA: TGCGCCAGCAGCCCCAGCCCCGGCGCTAGCGGGTTCTACACAGATACGCAGTATTTT.

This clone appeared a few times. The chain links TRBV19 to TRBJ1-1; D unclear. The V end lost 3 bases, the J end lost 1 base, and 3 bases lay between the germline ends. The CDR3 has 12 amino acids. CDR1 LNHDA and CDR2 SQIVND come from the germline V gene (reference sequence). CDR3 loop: CASSIGNTEAFF. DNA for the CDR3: TGTGCCAGTAGTATCGGGAACACTGAAGCTTTCTTT.

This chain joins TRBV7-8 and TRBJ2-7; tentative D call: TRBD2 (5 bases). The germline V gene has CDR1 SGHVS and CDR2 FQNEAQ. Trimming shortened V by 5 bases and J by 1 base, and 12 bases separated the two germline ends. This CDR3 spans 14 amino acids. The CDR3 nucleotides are TGTGCCAGCAGCGATGGACTGACGTCCTACGAGCAGTACGTC. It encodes CASSDGLTSYEQYV.

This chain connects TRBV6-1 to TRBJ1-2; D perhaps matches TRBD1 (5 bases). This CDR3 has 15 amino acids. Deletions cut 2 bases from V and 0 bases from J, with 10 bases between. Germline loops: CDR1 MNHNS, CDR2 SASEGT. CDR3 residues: CASSELAGPNYGYTF. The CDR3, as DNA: TGTGCCAGCAGTGAACTGGCAGGGCCTAACTATGGCTACACCTTC.

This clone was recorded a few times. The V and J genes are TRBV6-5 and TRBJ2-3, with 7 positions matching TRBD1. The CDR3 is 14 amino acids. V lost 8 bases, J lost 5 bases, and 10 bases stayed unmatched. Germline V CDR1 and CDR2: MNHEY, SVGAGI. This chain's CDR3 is CASGEEQGRDTQYF. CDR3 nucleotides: TGTGCCAGCGGGGAAGAACAGGGGAGAGATACGCAGTATTTT.

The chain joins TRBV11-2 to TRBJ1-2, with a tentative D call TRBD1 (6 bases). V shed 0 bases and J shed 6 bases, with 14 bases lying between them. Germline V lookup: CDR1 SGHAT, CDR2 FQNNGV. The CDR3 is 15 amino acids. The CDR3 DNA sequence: TGTGCCAGCAGCTTAGATGGGGGGGGGACAAATGGCTACACCTTC. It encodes CASSLDGGGTNGYTF.

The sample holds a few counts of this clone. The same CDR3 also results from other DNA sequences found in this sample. The CDR3 is CASSYRGIYTGELFF. The CDR3 DNA sequence: TGTGCCAGTTCTTACAGGGGGATTTACACCGGGGAGCTGTTTTTT. The V call is TRBV2, the J call TRBJ2-2; 8 bases are a match to TRBD1. J gave up 3 bases and V 9 bases, and 9 bases lay outside the gene matches. The CDR3 has 15 amino acids. Germline V gene data show CDR1 as SNHLY and CDR2 as FYNNEI.

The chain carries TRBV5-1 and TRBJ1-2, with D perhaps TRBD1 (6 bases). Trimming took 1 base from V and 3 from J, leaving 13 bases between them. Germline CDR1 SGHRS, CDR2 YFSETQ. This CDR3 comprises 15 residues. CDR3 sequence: CASSLKGESHYGYTF. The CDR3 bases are TGCGCCAGCAGCTTGAAGGGGGAGTCGCACTATGGCTACACCTTC.

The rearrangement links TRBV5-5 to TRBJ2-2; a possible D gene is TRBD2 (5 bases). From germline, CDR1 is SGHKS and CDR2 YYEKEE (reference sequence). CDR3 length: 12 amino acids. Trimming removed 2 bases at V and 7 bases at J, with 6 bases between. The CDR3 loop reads CASSLGSGELFF. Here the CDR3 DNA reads TGTGCCAGCAGCTTAGGGAGCGGGGAGCTGTTTTTT.

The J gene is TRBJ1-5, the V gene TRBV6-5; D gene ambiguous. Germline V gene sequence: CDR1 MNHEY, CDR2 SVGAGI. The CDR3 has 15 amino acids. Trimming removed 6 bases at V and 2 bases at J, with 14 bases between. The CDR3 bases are TGTGCCAGCAGGTCTGCGGGCCGGCGCAATCAGCCCCAGCATTTT. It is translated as CASRSAGRRNQPQHF.

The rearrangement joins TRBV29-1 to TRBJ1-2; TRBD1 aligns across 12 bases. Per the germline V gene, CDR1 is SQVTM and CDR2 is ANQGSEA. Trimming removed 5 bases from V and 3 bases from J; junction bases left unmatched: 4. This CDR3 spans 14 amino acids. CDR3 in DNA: TGCAGCGTTTGGGACAGGGGGCCGGACTATGGCTACACCTTC. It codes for CSVWDRGPDYGYTF.

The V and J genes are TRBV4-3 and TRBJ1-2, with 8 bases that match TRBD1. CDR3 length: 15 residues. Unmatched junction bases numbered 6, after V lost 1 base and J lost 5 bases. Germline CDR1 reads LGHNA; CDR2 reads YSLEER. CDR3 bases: TGCGCCAGCAGCCAAGCAGGGGGCAGTGGATATGGCTACACCTTC. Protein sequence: CASSQAGGSGYGYTF.